This TCR beta chain comes out of a study of radiotherapy plus CTLA-4 blockade in lung cancer. Germline CDR1 MNHEY, CDR2 SVGAGI. The CDR3 length is 13 residues. Trimming took 9 bases from V and 4 from J; bases not matched to a gene: 9. Treatment of patients with chemo-refractory metastatic non-small-cell lung cancer consisted of focal radiation plus CTLA-4 blockade with ipilimumab. The protocol was immunoSEQ multiplex PCR, while the TCRdb copy is restricted to in-frame clones and leaves out a portion. Among tens of thousands of clones, around 86% were seen once, and the ten largest hold 16%. This clone appeared a few times.

The clonotype originates from a human donor with non-small cell lung cancer that progressed on radiotherapy plus ipilimumab. The J gene is TRBJ2-7, the V gene TRBV6-5, with 7 bases that match TRBD1. Sequencing used peripheral blood, obtained from a patient treated with radiotherapy plus ipilimumab. In nucleotides, the CDR3 is TGTGCCAGTGGACAGGCCGGCCTGTACGAGCAGTACTTC. Protein sequence: CASGQAGLYEQYF.